The 3 T cell receptor beta chains below were found in one sample sequenced in a study of blood T cell repertoires in COVID-19. The repertoire was sequenced with immunoSEQ multiplex PCR; TCRdb's copy has only in-frame clones and lacks some. The sample has around 120,000 clones; 85% to 90% are singletons. Input material: peripheral blood. These receptors came from a woman in her fifties or sixties with active or convalescent COVID-19.

This rearrangement joins TRBV6-2 or TRBV6-3 to TRBJ2-1; 9 nucleotides match TRBD2. Germline V gene sequence: CDR1 MNHEY, CDR2 SVGEGT. The CDR3 sequence is 16 residues long. V was clipped by 3 bases and J by 4 bases; unmatched bases: 7. For the CDR3, the DNA is TGTGCCAGCAGTTATTTTACTAGCGGGCTATACAATGAGCAGTTCTTC. Its translation: CASSYFTSGLYNEQFF.

V usage is TRBV7-6 and J usage is TRBJ2-3; 7 bases match TRBD2. The CDR3 length is 15 residues. Germline V gene sequence: CDR1 SGHVS, CDR2 FNYEAQ. V shed 5 bases, J shed 5 bases, and the junction held 10 bases outside the gene matches. As DNA, the CDR3 is TGTGCCAGCAGCAACCGGGACTGGGAGGGAGATACGCAGTATTTT. Amino acid sequence: CASSNRDWEGDTQYF.

V usage is TRBV7-2 and J usage is TRBJ1-2, with 12 nucleotides matching TRBD1. Germline loops: CDR1 SGHTA, CDR2 FQGNSA. Losses at the gene ends were 5 bases for V and 4 bases for J; bases not matched to a gene: 14. This CDR3 comprises 18 residues. The chain's CDR3 is CASSLLGTGGLRGYGYTF. Here the CDR3 DNA reads TGTGCCAGCAGCCTCCTTGGGACAGGGGGCCTTCGGGGCTATGGCTACACCTTC. The full variable domain, rest sourced from reference TRBV7-2 and TRBJ1-2, is GAGVSQSPSNKVTEKGKDVELRCDPISGHTALYWYRQSLGQGLEFLIYFQGNSAPDKSGLPSDRFSAERTGGSVSTLTIQRTQQEDSAVYLCASSLLGTGGLRGYGYTFGSGTRLTVV.